This TCR beta chain was observed in a study of shared clonotypes between healthy human individuals. Study-level background: Donors, aged 18 to 49, were two women and three men.

Trimming cost V 5 bases and J 1 base, with 11 bases left between them. Germline CDR1 and CDR2: GTSNPN and SVGIG (reference sequence). This CDR3 has 13 amino acids. The method was immunoSEQ multiplex PCR; TCRdb's version includes in-frame clones alone and lacks a portion of them. The table includes 2,500,000 or so clones, more than 90% detected once. This clone was seen a single time. The sample was naive CD4+ T cells sorted from blood. Subset denoted: CD45RA+ positively selected. J is TRBJ1-2 and V is TRBV30; possibly TRBD1 for D (5 bases). The sequence derives from a man younger than 35 in good health. The CDR3 coding sequence is TGTGCCTGGTATGGGGGGGGTAACTATGGCTACACCTTC. It translates to CAWYGGGNYGYTF.